Below, 15 T cell receptor beta chains from the same sample are listed, as sequenced in a study of identical twins listed by TCRdb under 2016. Library preparation employed 5' RACE. The instrument was an Illumina HiSeq 2000. TCRdb reprocessed the public reads (quality trimming at Q25 with fastp, clone calling with MiXCR) and kept in-frame beta chains. One record per CDR3 amino acid sequence lists the most common genes and DNA. The sample has 550,000 to 800,000 distinct CDR3 sequences on record, 7% to 7.5% of them singletons. The ten largest make up roughly 1.5% of the sample. This same sample was also part of a study on yellow fever vaccine responses in identical twins.

Source material: PBMCs. The receptors derive from a woman between 18 and 30 years old in good health.

The chain employs TRBV29-1 and TRBJ2-7, with TRBD1 as a possible D gene (5 bases). Germline CDR1 SQVTM, CDR2 ANQGSEA. V was clipped by 5 bases and J by 4 bases, with 12 bases between them. The CDR3 sequence is 12 residues long. CDR3: CSVNLDRYEQYF. The CDR3 DNA sequence: TGCAGCGTTAACCTAGACAGATACGAGCAGTACTTC.

This chain connects TRBV6-6 to TRBJ1-2; TRBD1 aligns across 9 bases. The CDR3 sequence is 13 residues long. Germline V lookup: CDR1 MNHNY, CDR2 SVGAGI (reference sequence). The V and J ends lost 2 bases and 6 bases, in that order; junction bases with no gene match: 1. CDR3 sequence: CASSYRTGDGYTF. The CDR3 bases are TGTGCCAGCAGTTACCGGACAGGGGATGGCTACACCTTC.

The rearrangement uses TRBV11-3 and TRBJ2-1; 9 nucleotides line up with TRBD2. Germline V gene sequence: CDR1 SGHNT, CDR2 YENEEA. The CDR3 has 15 residues. The V segment lost 6 bases and the J segment 5 bases; nucleotides outside the gene matches: 8. CDR3 sequence (DNA): TGTGCCAGCAGGGCTTCGACTAGCGGAGACAATGAGCAGTTCTTC. It is translated as CASRASTSGDNEQFF.

This clonotype was seen a handful of times. This chain uses TRBV12-3 or TRBV12-4 with TRBJ2-3; D ambiguous. V lost 7 bases, J lost 3 bases, and 11 bases lay in between. The CDR3 runs to 13 residues. Here the CDR3 reads CASTIRSTDTQYF. For the CDR3, the DNA is TGTGCCAGCACCATCAGGAGTACAGATACGCAGTATTTT.

The V call is TRBV5-1, the J call TRBJ2-5, with 8 nucleotides matching TRBD2. Germline V gene sequence: CDR1 SGHRS, CDR2 YFSETQ. V gave up 7 bases and J gave up 4 bases; unmatched junction bases: 3. The CDR3 length is 12 residues. The DNA for the CDR3 is TGCGCCAGCCGGGGGGGGACAGAGACCCAGTACTTC. Its protein is CASRGGTETQYF.

The J gene is TRBJ2-1, the V gene TRBV3-1; the match to TRBD2 covers 7 bases. The CDR3 extends over 15 amino acids. Looked up from germline, CDR1 is LGHDT and CDR2 is YNNKEL (reference sequence). V was clipped by 3 bases and J by 8 bases; unmatched bases: 10. CDR3 residues: CASSHSTSMWYEQFF. The CDR3 region has the DNA TGTGCCAGCAGCCACTCGACTAGCATGTGGTATGAGCAGTTCTTC.

This clonotype was counted many times. The chain carries TRBV28 and TRBJ1-6; no firm D call. Trimming left V 6 bases short and J 5 bases short, with 8 bases between. The CDR3 is 13 residues long. Germline V gene lookup returns CDR1 MDHEN and CDR2 SYDVKM. The CDR3: CASSRTDNSPLHF. In DNA form, the CDR3 reads TGTGCCAGCAGCCGTACAGATAATTCACCCCTCCACTTT.

Ten or more counts support this clonotype. The J gene is TRBJ1-5, the V gene TRBV3-1; D gene unclear. From germline, CDR1 is LGHDT and CDR2 YNNKEL (reference sequence). The CDR3 has 15 amino acids. Trimming removed 0 bases at V and 4 bases at J, with 10 bases between. This chain's CDR3 is CASSQDSGKNQPQHF. The CDR3, as DNA: TGTGCCAGCAGCCAAGATTCCGGGAAAAATCAGCCCCAGCATTTT. Looking up the rest from reference TRBV3-1 and TRBJ1-5 gives the full variable domain: DTAVSQTPKYLVTQMGNDKSIKCEQNLGHDTMYWYKQDSKKFLKIMFSYNNKELIINETVPNRFSPKSPDKAHLNLHINSLELGDSAVYFCASSQDSGKNQPQHFGDGTRLSIL.

This clonotype was seen many times. The chain has TRBV10-3 and TRBJ2-3, with D uncertain. Germline lookup yields CDR1 ENHRY and CDR2 SYGVKD. The CDR3 loop spans 12 amino acids. V lost 6 bases and J 2 bases, leaving 6 bases between the germline ends. The CDR3 here is CAISRNTDTQYF. The CDR3 coding sequence is TGTGCCATCAGCCGGAACACAGATACGCAGTATTTT.

This clonotype has only a few counts. The chain is built from TRBV11-1 and TRBJ2-2; D is uncertain. Trimming shortened V by 5 bases and J by 3 bases, and 16 bases separated the two germline ends. CDR3 length: 16 amino acids. Germline assignment: CDR1 SGHAT and CDR2 FQDESV (reference sequence). The CDR3: CASSTRAVADTGELFF. Written as DNA, the CDR3 is TGTGCCAGCAGCACCCGGGCCGTAGCAGACACCGGGGAGCTGTTTTTT.

Ten or more counts support this clonotype. This chain joins TRBV5-1 and TRBJ2-3; the match to TRBD2 covers 11 bases. Germline trimming cut 2 bases from V and 2 bases from J; bases unmatched to any gene: 4. Germline CDR1 reads SGHRS; CDR2 reads YFSETQ. The CDR3 contains 16 residues. CDR3 nucleotide sequence: TGCGCCAGCAGCTTACAGACTAGCGGGATCACAGATACGCAGTATTTT. It translates to CASSLQTSGITDTQYF.

In its sample, this clonotype was seen a few times. This chain uses TRBV11-2 with TRBJ2-7; D is unresolved. The CDR3 has 13 amino acids. Germline-derived CDR1 and CDR2 are SGHAT and FQNNGV. Trimming removed 5 bases from V and 7 bases from J, with 15 bases in between. The CDR3 DNA is TGTGCCAGCAGCCAACTTAGGATGACTGAGCAGTACGTC. Amino acid sequence: CASSQLRMTEQYV.

There are many counts of this clonotype. V gene TRBV12-3 or TRBV12-4 combines with J gene TRBJ2-2, with 7 bases that match TRBD1. V lost 7 bases and J lost 7; bases outside the gene matches: 6. This CDR3 has 13 residues. The chain's CDR3 is CASTRQGDGELFF. CDR3 nucleotides: TGTGCCAGCACAAGACAGGGTGACGGGGAGCTGTTTTTT.

This clonotype has only a few counts. V and J are TRBV5-1 and TRBJ2-1, with a weak D call TRBD2 (5 bases). V was cut by 0 bases and J by 0 bases, with 10 bases left in between. The germline gives CDR1 SGHRS, CDR2 YFSETQ. This CDR3 contains 16 residues. In nucleotides, the CDR3 is TGCGCCAGCAGCTTGGTGGCGGAGGCCTCCTACAATGAGCAGTTCTTC. Amino acids: CASSLVAEASYNEQFF.

V is TRBV6-1 and J is TRBJ1-5, with a tentative D call TRBD1 (5 bases). Trimming cost V 6 bases and J 5 bases, with 11 bases left between them. Per the germline V gene, CDR1 is MNHNS and CDR2 is SASEGT. This CDR3 contains 13 residues. CDR3: CASRQELYQPQHF. CDR3 nucleotide sequence: TGTGCCAGCAGACAGGAGTTGTATCAGCCCCAGCATTTT.